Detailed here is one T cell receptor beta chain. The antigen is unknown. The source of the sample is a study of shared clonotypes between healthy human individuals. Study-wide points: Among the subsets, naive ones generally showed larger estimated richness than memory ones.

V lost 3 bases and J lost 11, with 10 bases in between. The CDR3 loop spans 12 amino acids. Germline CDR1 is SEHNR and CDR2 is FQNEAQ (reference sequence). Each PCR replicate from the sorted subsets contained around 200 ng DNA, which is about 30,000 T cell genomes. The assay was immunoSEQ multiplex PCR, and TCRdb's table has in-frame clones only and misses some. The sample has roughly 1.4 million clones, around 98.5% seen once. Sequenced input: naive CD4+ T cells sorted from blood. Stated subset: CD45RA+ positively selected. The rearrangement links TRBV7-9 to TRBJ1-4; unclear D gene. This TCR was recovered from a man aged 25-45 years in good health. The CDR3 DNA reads TGTGCCAGCAGCTTTCCCGGAGGGAAACTGTTTTTT. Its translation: CASSFPGGKLFF.